Reported below is one TCR beta chain. Antigen unknown. The junction and the germline gene differ at one end; a read error may be behind it. This entry belongs to a study of glioma-infiltrating T cells. Study-level findings and limits: Tissue and blood shared very few CDR3 sequences. Above-expected tissue-blood divergence occurred in all gliomas, most in low-grade ones.

Germline V gene data show CDR1 as MNHEY and CDR2 as SMNVEV (reference sequence). The CDR3 is 15 residues long. Amplification of TCR alpha and beta CDR3 regions from RNA used iRepertoire nested multiplex PCR. One-step reverse transcription and amplification started from approximately 100-400 ng of tissue mRNA or PBMC total RNA. TCRdb recomputed calls from the multiplex PCR reads with MiXCR, one row per CDR3 protein. The table lists around 90,000 distinct CDR3 sequences, about 40% of them singletons. The source of this sequence is a human donor with low-grade glioma or glioblastoma, undergoing nonglioma brain surgery, or in good health (not recorded which). The chain has TRBV27 and TRBJ2-1, with D perhaps assigned TRBD1 or TRBD2 (5 bases each). Sequenced input: glioma tissue, nonneoplastic brain tissue, or PBMCs (not recorded which). CDR3 nucleotides: TGTGACAGCAGTTTAAGTTGGGGACGGGGAGCAGAGCAGTTCTTC. Translation: CDSSLSWGRGAEQFF.